Listed here are 31 T cell receptor beta chains from one sample, sequenced in a study of identical twins. TCRdb analysed the 5' RACE reads with MiXCR anew, one entry per CDR3 protein. The sample lists about 520,000 distinct CDR3 sequences, approximately 22% occurring once. These data also formed part of another study, on T cells expressing NK-cell markers.

The sample consisted of CD4+ T cells sorted from blood. These receptor sequences come from a woman under 30 in good health.

The V and J genes are TRBV29-1 and TRBJ2-7; TRBD2 matches 14 bases. This CDR3 contains 15 residues. Looked up from germline, CDR1 is SQVTM and CDR2 is ANQGSEA. V was clipped by 7 bases and J by 3 bases; unmatched bases: 8. This CDR3 is CSGGLAGGKGYEQYF. The CDR3 DNA reads TGCAGCGGAGGACTAGCGGGAGGCAAGGGCTACGAGCAGTACTTC.

The V and J genes are TRBV5-1 and TRBJ2-3; 8 nucleotides match TRBD2. With 4 bases clipped from V and 5 bases from J, the junction kept 3 bases outside the gene matches. Looked up from germline, CDR1 is SGHRS and CDR2 is YFSETQ. The CDR3 covers 13 residues. CDR3 region: CASSRRGGDTQYF. DNA for the CDR3: TGCGCCAGCAGCCGCCGGGGGGGAGATACGCAGTATTTT.

J is TRBJ2-5 and V is TRBV5-1, with 10 bases that match TRBD1. Per the germline V gene, CDR1 is SGHRS and CDR2 is YFSETQ. With V trimmed by 7 bases and J by 4 bases, 7 bases remained unmatched. CDR3 length: 14 residues. CDR3 amino acids: CASGWGQGRETQYF. The CDR3 bases are TGCGCCAGCGGATGGGGACAGGGGAGAGAGACCCAGTACTTC.

The chain recombines TRBV7-2 with TRBJ1-5; TRBD1 agrees at 8 bases. V dropped 2 bases and J dropped 6; count of bases not matched to a gene: 6. The CDR3 is made up of 15 amino acids. The V gene's germline CDR1 is SGHTA and CDR2 FQGNSA. The CDR3 is CASSLQGAFAQPQHF. The CDR3 bases are TGTGCCAGCAGCTTACAGGGGGCGTTTGCTCAGCCCCAGCATTTT.

The chain links TRBV12-3 or TRBV12-4 to TRBJ2-1, with 9 bases matching TRBD1. CDR3 length: 12 amino acids. J lost 8 bases, V lost 10 bases, and 6 bases had no gene match. The CDR3 nucleotides read TGTGCCACCCAGGACAGGGGATATGAGCAGTTCTTC. Protein product: CATQDRGYEQFF.

The chain is built from TRBV5-1 and TRBJ1-2; possible D gene TRBD1, 5 bases. V lost 4 bases and J 13 bases, leaving 14 bases between the germline ends. This CDR3 has 11 amino acids. From germline, CDR1 is SGHRS and CDR2 YFSETQ. CDR3 nucleotide sequence: TGCGCCAGCAGCCGAGGGGATGTGCCCACCTTC. This encodes CASSRGDVPTF.

Ten or more counts support this clonotype. The chain joins TRBV11-2 to TRBJ2-1; 11 nucleotides agree with TRBD2. This CDR3 comprises 17 residues. V trimming: 1 base; J trimming: 7 bases; junction bases outside the gene matches: 9. Germline assignment: CDR1 SGHAT and CDR2 FQNNGV. For the CDR3, the DNA is TGTGCCAGCAGCTTAGCTGTAGCGGGAGGGCCGCATAATGAGCAGTTCTTC. Translating it yields CASSLAVAGGPHNEQFF.

There are a few counts of this clonotype. The chain combines TRBV7-2 with TRBJ2-1; possible D gene TRBD1, 5 bases. Germline assignment: CDR1 SGHTA and CDR2 FQGNSA. V lost 3 bases, J lost 3 bases, and 12 bases lay in between. CDR3 length equals 15 residues. CDR3 nucleotides: TGTGCCAGCAGCTTTTGGTCAGGGAACTACAATGAGCAGTTCTTC. It yields the protein CASSFWSGNYNEQFF.

The CDR3 nucleotides read TGCAGTGCTCTAAGCGGTAAACGGAACAATGAGCAGTTCTTC. Its translation: CSALSGKRNNEQFF. This sequence joins TRBV20-1 and TRBJ2-1, with D perhaps matching TRBD2 (5 bases). The CDR3 has 14 amino acids. V lost 5 bases, J lost 5 bases, and 16 bases lay in between. Looked up from germline, CDR1 is DFQATT and CDR2 is SNEGSKA (reference sequence).

This sequence joins TRBV25-1 and TRBJ2-3; 7 bases match TRBD2. Unmatched junction bases numbered 12, after V lost 5 bases and J lost 1 base. The germline V gene encodes CDR1 MGHDK and CDR2 SYGVNS. The CDR3 is 17 residues long. CDR3: CASSQRVAGVGTDTQYF. In DNA form, the CDR3 reads TGTGCCAGCAGTCAAAGGGTCGCGGGGGTAGGCACAGATACGCAGTATTTT.

The rearrangement joins TRBV12-5 to TRBJ2-2, with D unresolved. Per the germline V gene, CDR1 is LGHNT and CDR2 is FRNRAP. This CDR3 comprises 13 residues. V lost 6 bases and J lost 2, with 7 bases in between. CDR3 in DNA: TGTGCTAGTGGGGTACCTAACACCGGGGAGCTGTTTTTT. Translating it yields CASGVPNTGELFF.

This clonotype was observed at least ten times. V is TRBV12-3 or TRBV12-4 and J is TRBJ1-5, with D unclear. V lost 1 base, J lost 2 bases, and 6 bases lay in between. The CDR3 contains 14 residues. The CDR3 DNA is TGTGCCAGCAGTTTAGATCCTCGCAATCAGCCCCAGCATTTT. This encodes CASSLDPRNQPQHF.

The rearrangement joins TRBV20-1 to TRBJ1-2; 7 bases agree with TRBD1. The CDR3 runs 11 residues. The trim removed 7 bases at V and 7 bases at J, leaving 6 bases unmatched. The germline V gene has CDR1 DFQATT and CDR2 SNEGSKA (reference sequence). CDR3 nucleotides: TGCAGTGTAAACAGGGGTTTTGGCTACACCTTC. Its protein is CSVNRGFGYTF.

V gene TRBV10-3 combines with J gene TRBJ2-7; TRBD2 agrees at 9 bases. V lost 8 bases, J lost 6 bases, and 8 bases stayed unmatched. CDR3 length: 13 residues. Germline loops: CDR1 ENHRY, CDR2 SYGVKD. The CDR3 nucleotides read TGTGCCATCCGGACTAGCGATAGGCTCGAGCAGTACTTC. Protein product: CAIRTSDRLEQYF.

The CDR3 region is CASSQDRASGGLRGELFF. The CDR3, as DNA: TGTGCCAGCAGCCAAGATAGGGCTAGCGGGGGCCTCAGGGGGGAGCTGTTTTTT. The chain joins TRBV4-2 to TRBJ2-2; 10 bases agree with TRBD2. Trimming cost V 0 bases and J 8 bases; bases outside gene matches: 12. This CDR3 contains 18 residues. CDR1 and CDR2 (germline): LGHNA, YNFKEQ.

The chain joins TRBV6-1 to TRBJ2-3; 9 nucleotides match TRBD2. The CDR3 contains 15 residues. Trimming removed 5 bases from V and 5 bases from J; junction bases left unmatched: 8. Germline V lookup: CDR1 MNHNS, CDR2 SASEGT. The CDR3 DNA follows: TGTGCCAGCAGTCCGGGAGGCGGGAGGGGAGATACGCAGTATTTT. This translates into CASSPGGGRGDTQYF.

This rearrangement joins TRBV5-5 to TRBJ1-4, with D hard to call. Germline V gives CDR1 SGHKS, CDR2 YYEKEE (reference sequence). The CDR3 has 15 residues. Trimming removed 0 bases at V and 5 bases at J, with 11 bases between. CDR3 sequence: CASSLGTGWNEKLFF. The CDR3 DNA reads as TGTGCCAGCAGCTTGGGGACGGGATGGAATGAAAAACTGTTTTTT.

The rearrangement links TRBV7-9 to TRBJ1-4; D is uncertain. Deletions cut 2 bases from V and 8 bases from J, with 6 bases between. CDR1 is SEHNR and CDR2 is FQNEAQ in the germline V gene (reference sequence). This CDR3 is built from 12 residues. The CDR3 loop is CASSLRAEKLFF. The CDR3 nucleotides are TGTGCCAGCAGCTTAAGGGCCGAAAAACTGTTTTTT. Full variable domain (missing parts from reference TRBV7-9 and TRBJ1-4): DTGVSQNPRHKITKRGQNVTFRCDPISEHNRLYWYRQTLGQGPEFLTYFQNEAQLEKSRLLSDRFSAERPKGSFSTLEIQRTEQGDSAMYLCASSLRAEKLFFGSGTQLSVL.

This clonotype was detected a few times. The CDR3 nucleotides read TGTGCCAGCAGTAAAGGACAGCCCCAGCATTTT. Translation gives CASSKGQPQHF. The chain uses TRBV12-3 or TRBV12-4 and TRBJ1-5; D remains ambiguous. The V and J ends lost 5 bases and 7 bases respectively, with 6 bases between them. This CDR3 region has 11 residues.

This clonotype showed up just a few times. The V gene is TRBV29-1, the J gene TRBJ2-7; a weak D match, TRBD2 (5 bases). CDR3 length: 14 amino acids. Germline V gives CDR1 SQVTM, CDR2 ANQGSEA. The ends were cut back, 4 bases at V and 4 bases at J, with 17 bases in the middle. The CDR3 reads CSVVSRAIPYEQYF. The CDR3 nucleotides read TGCAGCGTTGTGTCGAGGGCGATCCCTTACGAGCAGTACTTC.

The V gene is TRBV27, the J gene TRBJ2-6; possible D gene TRBD2, 5 bases. V lost 7 bases to trimming and J lost 0 bases, with 16 bases between them. Germline loops: CDR1 MNHEY, CDR2 SMNVEV (reference sequence). This CDR3 spans 17 amino acids. The CDR3 coding sequence is TGTGCCAGCACCCCCTCGGGGAGTGGCTCTGGGGCCAACGTCCTGACTTTC. The encoded protein is CASTPSGSGSGANVLTF.

In its sample, this clonotype was seen a few times. The J gene is TRBJ2-1, the V gene TRBV19; 11 bases agree with TRBD2. After removal of 11 bases from V and 9 bases from J, the junction contained 15 bases not matched to a gene. The CDR3 covers 15 residues. Germline values: CDR1 LNHDA, CDR2 SQIVND (reference sequence). The CDR3 loop is CASMRLAGGFSEQFF. CDR3 DNA sequence: TGTGCCTCAATGAGGCTAGCGGGAGGATTTAGTGAGCAGTTCTTC.

This clonotype was picked up a small number of times. The rearrangement links TRBV5-6 to TRBJ1-3; weak D call: TRBD1 (6 bases). V gave up 0 bases and J gave up 4 bases, with 11 bases separating them. In germline, CDR1 is SGHDT, CDR2 YYEEEE. The CDR3 covers 15 residues. CDR3 coding DNA: TGTGCCAGCAGCTTGGGACAGGCAAAGGGAAACACCATATATTTT. It encodes CASSLGQAKGNTIYF.

The J gene is TRBJ2-7, the V gene TRBV4-2; 9 positions agree with TRBD2. After removal of 1 base from V and 0 bases from J, the junction contained 7 bases not matched to a gene. Germline assignment: CDR1 LGHNA and CDR2 YNFKEQ. This CDR3 has 17 residues. The chain's CDR3 is CASSQGIQREASYEQYF. The CDR3 DNA follows: TGTGCCAGCAGCCAAGGGATCCAGCGGGAGGCCTCCTACGAGCAGTACTTC.

The chain combines TRBV12-3 or TRBV12-4 with TRBJ1-1; D ambiguous. Trimming shortened V by 4 bases and J by 14 bases, and 20 bases separated the two germline ends. CDR3 length equals 13 residues. The CDR3 here is CASSSLGISQAFF. CDR3 DNA sequence: TGTGCCAGCAGTTCCCTCGGCATCAGTCAGGCCTTCTTT.

This chain uses TRBV5-1 with TRBJ2-3; D assignment may be TRBD1 or TRBD2 (5 bases each). Trimming shortened V by 3 bases and J by 4 bases, and 12 bases separated the two germline ends. The germline V gene encodes CDR1 SGHRS and CDR2 YFSETQ. The CDR3 has 14 residues. CDR3 residues: CASSSQGVADTQYF. In nucleotides, the CDR3 is TGCGCCAGCAGCTCCCAGGGAGTCGCAGATACGCAGTATTTT. Combining the CDR3 with reference TRBV5-1 and TRBJ2-3 gives the whole variable domain KAGVTQTPRYLIKTRGQQVTLSCSPISGHRSVSWYQQTPGQGLQFLFEYFSETQRNKGNFPGRFSGRQFSNSRSEMNVSTLELGDSALYLCASSSQGVADTQYFGPGTRLTVL.

V usage is TRBV20-1 and J usage is TRBJ2-3; D is possibly TRBD2 (6 bases). CDR1 and CDR2 from the germline V gene are DFQATT and SNEGSKA (reference sequence). The CDR3 totals 13 residues. V lost 8 bases, J lost 9 bases, and 21 bases lay in between. The CDR3 DNA is TGCAGTAGTACCGGCGGGGCCTTTTGGACGCAGTATTTT. Its translation: CSSTGGAFWTQYF.

The table lists this clonotype with a few counts. The chain recombines TRBV12-3 or TRBV12-4 with TRBJ2-4, with D hard to call. This CDR3 is 15 amino acids long. Between the trimmed V and J ends, which lost 5 bases and 4 bases, there was a span of 15 bases. In DNA form, the CDR3 reads TGTGCCAGCAGTATCGGCCCCGACACGAAAAACATTCAGTACTTC. It translates to CASSIGPDTKNIQYF.

This clonotype came up a few times. The J gene is TRBJ1-4, the V gene TRBV5-1, with 8 bases that match TRBD1. Germline CDR1 is SGHRS and CDR2 is YFSETQ. V lost 4 bases to trimming and J lost 6 bases; unmatched junction nucleotides: 5. This CDR3 comprises 14 residues. CDR3 DNA: TGCGCCAGCAGCCAAACAGGGGGTGATGAAAAACTGTTTTTT. It specifies CASSQTGGDEKLFF.

The chain recombines TRBV27 with TRBJ2-1, with 8 bases that match TRBD2. Germline trimming cut 5 bases from V and 4 bases from J; bases unmatched to any gene: 4. The CDR3 contains 14 residues. In germline, CDR1 is MNHEY, CDR2 SMNVEV (reference sequence). CDR3 DNA: TGTGCCAGCAGTCGGCGGGAGGTTTACAATGAGCAGTTCTTC. Translating it yields CASSRREVYNEQFF.

This clonotype appeared a few times. The gene calls are TRBV9 and TRBJ2-7; a possible D gene is TRBD1 (5 bases). Trimming cost V 3 bases and J 4 bases, with 17 bases left between them. CDR3 size: 15 residues. Germline V gene data show CDR1 as SGDLS and CDR2 as YYNGEE. CDR3 protein: CASSESPSQGYEQYF. The CDR3 DNA sequence: TGTGCCAGCAGCGAGTCGCCCAGTCAGGGTTACGAGCAGTACTTC.